These 18 T cell receptor beta chains came from one sample sequenced in a study of CD8 T cells in Susac syndrome. When the RNA was reverse transcribed, random hexamers were used with an input of about 0.5 to 1 ug. TCRdb recomputed calls from the immunoSEQ multiplex PCR reads with MiXCR, one row per CDR3 protein. The sample holds around 150,000 distinct CDR3 sequences, approximately 95% seen once. The sample consisted of CD8+ T cells from PBMCs. These receptors came from a human donor in good health.

This clonotype was found once. The chain links TRBV28 to TRBJ2-1; TRBD1 aligns across 9 bases. Looked up from germline, CDR1 is MDHEN and CDR2 is SYDVKM. V lost 5 bases, J lost 6 bases, and 11 bases stayed unmatched. The CDR3 consists of 16 residues. CDR3 nucleotide sequence: TGTGCCAGCAGTCCCGGACAGGGGTACGACGTCAATGAGCAGTTCTTC. This translates into CASSPGQGYDVNEQFF. Full variable domain (rest looked up from reference TRBV28 and TRBJ2-1): DVKVTQSSRYLVKRTGEKVFLECVQDMDHENMFWYRQDPGLGLRLIYFSYDVKMKEKGDIPEGYSVSREKKERFSLILESASTNQTSMYLCASSPGQGYDVNEQFFGPGTRLTVL.

The chain combines TRBV20-1 with TRBJ2-7; TRBD1 aligns across 10 bases. CDR1 and CDR2 from the germline V gene are DFQATT and SNEGSKA (reference sequence). The CDR3 has 13 residues. The ends lost 6 bases at V and 5 bases at J; junction bases unmatched: 7. CDR3 DNA sequence: TGCAGTGCCCGGGACAGGGGCCTTCACGAGCAGTACTTC. It specifies CSARDRGLHEQYF.

The chain uses TRBV12-3 or TRBV12-4 and TRBJ1-5; no clear D gene. Trimming shortened V by 7 bases and J by 2 bases, and 12 bases separated the two germline ends. The CDR3 is 14 amino acids. Here the CDR3 reads CASTKPGGNQPQHF. The DNA of the CDR3 is TGTGCCAGCACCAAACCCGGTGGCAATCAGCCCCAGCATTTT.

V gene TRBV27 combines with J gene TRBJ2-1; 7 bases align to TRBD2. Germline V CDR1 and CDR2: MNHEY, SMNVEV (reference sequence). V shed 3 bases, J shed 4 bases, and the junction held 9 bases outside the gene matches. The CDR3 spans 16 residues. The CDR3 loop is CASSLSGLADYNEQFF. CDR3 nucleotide sequence: TGTGCCAGCAGTTTGTCAGGGCTAGCGGATTACAATGAGCAGTTCTTC.

The chain combines TRBV7-9 with TRBJ2-7, with 12 bases lining up with TRBD2. CDR3 length: 15 residues. Germline CDR1 and CDR2: SEHNR and FQNEAQ (reference sequence). V shed 5 bases, J shed 3 bases, and the junction held 5 bases outside the gene matches. The CDR3 DNA is TGTGCCAGCAGCGGGGGACTAGCGGGTTTCTACGAGCAGTACTTC. It translates to CASSGGLAGFYEQYF.

In nucleotides, the CDR3 is TGTGCCAGCAGCGTACGGGGGATTACGCAGTATTTT. This codes for CASSVRGITQYF. The chain combines TRBV14 with TRBJ2-3; D is perhaps TRBD2 (6 bases). CDR3 length: 12 amino acids. V lost 5 bases and J 8 bases, leaving 11 bases between the germline ends. Germline V gives CDR1 SGHDN, CDR2 FVKESK.

This clonotype occurred once. The chain is built from TRBV9 and TRBJ2-7; D uncertain. The CDR3 is 16 residues long. The V gene's germline CDR1 is SGDLS and CDR2 YYNGEE. V lost 0 bases and J lost 4, with 17 bases in between. CDR3 residues: CASSVAPTAYLYEQYF. Here the CDR3 DNA reads TGTGCCAGCAGCGTAGCTCCCACAGCTTATCTATACGAGCAGTACTTC.

The table lists this clonotype with a count of one. The genes are TRBV27 and TRBJ2-1; 7 bases are a match to TRBD1. Trimming cost V 2 bases and J 2 bases; bases outside gene matches: 3. CDR1 and CDR2 from the germline V gene are MNHEY and SMNVEV (reference sequence). The CDR3 has 15 amino acids. The CDR3 loop reads CASSLGDRAYNEQFF. In DNA, the CDR3 is TGTGCCAGCAGTTTAGGAGACAGGGCCTACAATGAGCAGTTCTTC.

This clonotype has a handful of counts. The V gene is TRBV27, the J gene TRBJ2-7; 7 bases map to TRBD1. CDR3 length: 13 amino acids. Germline V gene sequence: CDR1 MNHEY, CDR2 SMNVEV (reference sequence). V lost 3 bases and J lost 5; bases outside the gene matches: 4. In DNA form, the CDR3 reads TGTGCCAGCAGTTTGAGGGGGCGCGACGAGCAGTACTTC. Translation: CASSLRGRDEQYF.

V gene TRBV20-1 combines with J gene TRBJ2-3; maybe TRBD2 (5 bases). The germline V gene encodes CDR1 DFQATT and CDR2 SNEGSKA (reference sequence). The CDR3 covers 13 residues. With 5 bases removed from V and 2 bases from J, the gap between germline ends came to 11 bases. In nucleotides, the CDR3 is TGCAGTGCTGGCAAGCGGAACACAGATACGCAGTATTTT. This translates into CSAGKRNTDTQYF.

The gene calls are TRBV6-2 or TRBV6-3 and TRBJ1-2; D is unclear. Germline CDR1 reads MNHEY; CDR2 reads SVGEGT. Trimming left V 2 bases short and J 3 bases short, with 4 bases between. CDR3 length: 12 amino acids. The CDR3 DNA is TGTGCCAGCAGTTACACGGACTATGGCTACACCTTC. This codes for CASSYTDYGYTF.

This clonotype appeared once. The CDR3 nucleotides are TGCAGTGCCCTAGCGGGCGCCTACAATGAGCAGTTCTTC. It specifies CSALAGAYNEQFF. The gene calls are TRBV20-1 and TRBJ2-1; 8 bases are a match to TRBD2. This CDR3 comprises 13 residues. CDR1 is DFQATT, CDR2 SNEGSKA, per germline (reference sequence). The V segment lost 6 bases and the J segment 2 bases; nucleotides outside the gene matches: 3.

This chain connects TRBV7-2 to TRBJ2-1, with 9 nucleotides matching TRBD2. Germline loops: CDR1 SGHTA, CDR2 FQGNSA. The CDR3 runs 19 residues. Germline trimming cut 2 bases from V and 1 base from J; bases unmatched to any gene: 12. The CDR3 spells CASSLMASGINPSYNEQFF. For the CDR3, the DNA is TGTGCCAGCAGCTTAATGGCTAGCGGGATTAACCCTTCCTACAATGAGCAGTTCTTC.

The chain has TRBV20-1 and TRBJ2-1; no definite D call. This CDR3 comprises 12 residues. In germline, CDR1 is DFQATT, CDR2 SNEGSKA (reference sequence). Trimming removed 6 bases at V and 3 bases at J, with 9 bases between. The CDR3 protein is CSAVVSYNEQFF. In DNA, the CDR3 is TGCAGTGCGGTAGTGAGCTACAATGAGCAGTTCTTC.

The chain couples TRBV4-1 to TRBJ2-3, with 8 nucleotides matching TRBD2. The CDR3 is 17 residues long. Germline V gene data show CDR1 as MGHRA and CDR2 as YSYEKL. Trimming took 1 base from V and 2 from J; bases not matched to a gene: 8. The chain's CDR3 is CASSQVSGGAITDTQYF. The CDR3 coding sequence is TGCGCCAGCAGCCAAGTAAGCGGGGGCGCGATCACAGATACGCAGTATTTT.

This sequence joins TRBV21-1 and TRBJ2-1. TRBV21-1 is reported as a pseudogene. The CDR3 runs 12 residues. Here the CDR3 reads CASSAELFEQFF. CDR3 DNA sequence: TGTGCCAGCAGCGCTGAGTTGTTCGAGCAGTTCTTC.

V and J are TRBV3-1 and TRBJ1-1; 7 nucleotides match TRBD1. The V segment lost 9 bases and the J segment 1 base; nucleotides outside the gene matches: 8. Germline V gene data show CDR1 as LGHDT and CDR2 as YNNKEL (reference sequence). The CDR3 sequence is 14 residues long. Here the CDR3 reads CASDRDRTNTEAFF. CDR3 nucleotide sequence: TGTGCCAGTGACCGGGACAGAACGAACACTGAAGCTTTCTTT. Drawing the rest from reference TRBV3-1 and TRBJ1-1, the complete variable domain is DTAVSQTPKYLVTQMGNDKSIKCEQNLGHDTMYWYKQDSKKFLKIMFSYNNKELIINETVPNRFSPKSPDKAHLNLHINSLELGDSAVYFCASDRDRTNTEAFFGQGTRLTVV.

The chain carries TRBV29-1 and TRBJ2-2, with D hard to call. Trimming removed 3 bases from V and 2 bases from J, with 4 bases in between. The CDR3 is made up of 12 amino acids. CDR1 is SQVTM, CDR2 ANQGSEA, per germline. The CDR3 spells CSVEENTGELFF. CDR3 bases: TGCAGCGTTGAGGAAAACACCGGGGAGCTGTTTTTT.